This T cell receptor beta chain comes out of a study of shared clonotypes between healthy human individuals. A few counts support this clone. CDR1 SEHNR and CDR2 FQNEAQ come from the germline V gene (reference sequence). The CDR3 contains 14 residues. V was cut by 3 bases and J by 3 bases, with 11 bases left in between. TCRdb's table, derived via immunoSEQ multiplex PCR, lists solely in-frame clones and lacks some. The sample has 740,000 or so clones, 60% to 75% seen once. The specimen sequenced was memory CD4+ T cells sorted from blood. Subset reported: CD45RA-negative fraction. The chain has TRBV7-9 and TRBJ1-1, with D tentatively TRBD1 (5 bases). This clonotype was sampled from a woman in her thirties in good health. The CDR3 nucleotides read TGTGCCAGCAGCTTGGCAGGGTTCGACACTGAAGCTTTCTTT. Its protein is CASSLAGFDTEAFF.